The 2 T cell receptor beta chains given below trace back to one sample, sequenced in a study of post-analysis software for immune sequencing data. Study results and caveats: About five TRBV segments appeared more often in patients than in controls, and TRBV5-6, TRBV5-1 and TRBV20-1 were among these.

Their specific antigens are unknown. TCR beta cDNA libraries included unique molecular identifiers. TCRdb re-called the PCR reads with MiXCR, one entry per CDR3 protein. The table lists about 770,000 distinct CDR3 sequences, about half of them singletons. What was sequenced was blood. The receptors originated from a girl under 18 with multiple sclerosis.

This clonotype was detected only a few times. The chain uses TRBV20-1 and TRBJ2-7, with D possibly matching TRBD1 (8 bases). Trimming took off 4 bases at V and 0 bases at J, with 28 bases between the two ends. The germline V gene has CDR1 DFQATT and CDR2 SNEGSKA (reference sequence). This CDR3 spans 19 amino acids. For the CDR3, the DNA is TGCAGTGCTACCAGGAGCGGGACAGGATTCGCAAGGGGCTCCTACGAGCAGTACTTC. Its protein product is CSATRSGTGFARGSYEQYF.

The chain links TRBV5-1 to TRBJ2-5, with D possibly TRBD2 on 5 matching bases. This CDR3 is built from 14 residues. CDR1 and CDR2 from the germline V gene are SGHRS and YFSETQ. The V and J ends lost 3 bases and 5 bases respectively, with 14 bases between them. The CDR3 region has the DNA TGCGCCAGCAGCTCCACTAGTACTTGGGAGACCCAGTACTTC. Protein product: CASSSTSTWETQYF.